The clone carrying this TCR beta chain was seen just once. Its antigen is not identified. The V gene's germline CDR1 is SGHRS and CDR2 YFSETQ. The CDR3 is made up of 14 amino acids. Deletions cut 3 bases from V and 5 bases from J, with 14 bases between. The sequenced cases were selected for having the highest brain T cell transcript signatures. Patients received at least one anti-epileptic drug before surgery. The source of the sample is a study of brain T cells in children with intractable seizures. The protocol was immunoSEQ multiplex PCR, while the TCRdb copy is restricted to in-frame clones and leaves out a portion. Altogether approximately 77,000 clones are present, approximately 94% being singletons, with the ten largest covering about 1.4%. Study observations and caveats: Viral specificity was inferred only from CDR3 similarity; HCMV serostatus was unknown. Pre-surgery blood may have been undersampled, hiding some clones.

The specimen comprised peripheral blood, sampled at surgery. This TCR came from a boy under two years old with tuberous sclerosis and intractable seizures. The V call is TRBV5-1, the J call TRBJ1-1; TRBD1 is a possible D gene (6 bases). The CDR3 DNA reads TGCGCCAGCAGCTCAGAAGGGGGACTGACTGAAGCTTTCTTT. Its translation: CASSSEGGLTEAFF.